This T cell receptor (beta chain) is from a study of early T cells in non-severe SARS-CoV-2 infection. MiXCR was run by TCRdb on the 5' RACE reads, yielding one entry per CDR3 protein. The sample includes 60,000 to 75,000 distinct CDR3 sequences, roughly 4.8% seen only once; the top ten take roughly 3.4%. Trimming shortened V by 4 bases and J by 7 bases, and 11 bases separated the two germline ends. Germline assignment: CDR1 MNHEY and CDR2 SMNVEV (reference sequence). The CDR3 spans 14 residues. The sample in question was whole blood, obtained at baseline. This clonotype was obtained from an adult who was a healthcare worker with PCR-confirmed SARS-CoV-2 infection or an uninfected control (not recorded which). The donor label of this sample is uncertain. The genes are TRBV27 and TRBJ1-6; D gene ambiguous. CDR3 region: CASSSYRLNSPLHF. The CDR3 DNA sequence: TGTGCCAGCAGTTCCTACCGGTTGAATTCACCCCTCCACTTT.